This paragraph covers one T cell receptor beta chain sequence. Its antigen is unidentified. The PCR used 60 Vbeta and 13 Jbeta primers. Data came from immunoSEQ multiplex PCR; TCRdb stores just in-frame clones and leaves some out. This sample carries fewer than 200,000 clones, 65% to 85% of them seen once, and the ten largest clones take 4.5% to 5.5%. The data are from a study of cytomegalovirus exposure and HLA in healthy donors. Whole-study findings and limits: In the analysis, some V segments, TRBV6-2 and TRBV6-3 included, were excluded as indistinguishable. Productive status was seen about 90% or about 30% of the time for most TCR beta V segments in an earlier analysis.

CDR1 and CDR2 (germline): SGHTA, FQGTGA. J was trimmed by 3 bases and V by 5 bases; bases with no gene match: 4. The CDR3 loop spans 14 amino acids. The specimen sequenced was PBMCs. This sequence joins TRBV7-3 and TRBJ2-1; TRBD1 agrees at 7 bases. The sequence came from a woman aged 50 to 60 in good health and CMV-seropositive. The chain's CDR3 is CASSPGTDYNEQFF. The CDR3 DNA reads TGTGCCAGCAGCCCAGGGACAGACTACAATGAGCAGTTCTTC.